The 10 T cell receptor beta chains below all came from one sample that was sequenced in a study of cytomegalovirus exposure and HLA in healthy donors. With 60 Vbeta and 13 Jbeta primers, the PCR was carried out. TCRdb's copy holds only in-frame clones and misses some; the assay was immunoSEQ multiplex PCR. This sample carries 120,000 or so clones, under 90% of them seen once, and the ten largest clones take 8% to 9%. Material for sequencing was PBMCs. These TCRs come from a female donor in good health and CMV-seropositive.

This clone has just one count. V and J are TRBV7-3 and TRBJ2-5, with TRBD2 matching over 9 bases. J lost 4 bases, V lost 5 bases, and 8 bases had no gene match. The germline V gene has CDR1 SGHTA and CDR2 FQGTGA. The length of the CDR3 is 15 residues. The CDR3 coding sequence is TGTGCCAGCAGCCCTCGAGGGCGGGGGGGAGAGACCCAGTACTTC. This encodes CASSPRGRGGETQYF.

The V call is TRBV18, the J call TRBJ2-7; D is undetermined. Trimming removed 0 bases at V and 3 bases at J, with 9 bases between. The germline V gene encodes CDR1 KGHSH and CDR2 LQKENI. The CDR3 extends over 14 amino acids. The CDR3 is CASSPPTVGYEQYF. The CDR3 DNA reads as TGTGCCAGCTCACCACCAACGGTCGGCTACGAGCAGTACTTC.

The rearrangement uses TRBV5-4 and TRBJ2-1; the match to TRBD2 covers 8 bases. This CDR3 is built from 15 residues. The V segment lost 0 bases and the J segment 4 bases; nucleotides outside the gene matches: 3. CDR1 is SGHNT, CDR2 YYREEE, per germline (reference sequence). The CDR3 DNA reads as TGTGCCAGCAGCTTGGATAGCGGGACTTACAATGAGCAGTTCTTC. It translates to CASSLDSGTYNEQFF.

The rearrangement links TRBV9 to TRBJ1-2; D remains ambiguous. The CDR3 totals 14 residues. Germline loops: CDR1 SGDLS, CDR2 YYNGEE. The germline V and J ends were trimmed by 5 bases and 6 bases, with 17 bases remaining between them. DNA for the CDR3: TGTGCCAGCAGTCGGGGAGTTAAGCTAGATGGCTACACCTTC. Amino acids: CASSRGVKLDGYTF. The full variable domain, rest sourced from reference TRBV9 and TRBJ1-2, is DSGVTQTPKHLITATGQRVTLRCSPRSGDLSVYWYQQSLDQGLQFLIQYYNGEERAKGNILERFSAQQFPDLHSELNLSSLELGDSALYFCASSRGVKLDGYTFGSGTRLTVV.

V usage is TRBV29-1 and J usage is TRBJ1-2; D is unclear. The germline V and J ends were trimmed by 0 bases and 2 bases, with 10 bases remaining between them. This CDR3 has 14 residues. Germline V lookup: CDR1 SQVTM, CDR2 ANQGSEA. CDR3 protein: CSVEEKHWNYGYTF. CDR3 nucleotides: TGCAGCGTTGAAGAAAAACATTGGAACTATGGCTACACCTTC.

The rearrangement joins TRBV27 to TRBJ1-1, with D perhaps matching TRBD1 (6 bases). The germline V and J ends were trimmed by 5 bases and 9 bases, with 10 bases remaining between them. This CDR3 region has 11 residues. Germline CDR1 MNHEY, CDR2 SMNVEV (reference sequence). CDR3 in DNA: TGTGCCAGCAGTATTGGACAGCAAGCTTTCTTT. Protein: CASSIGQQAFF.

The chain has TRBV5-1 and TRBJ2-3; D is perhaps TRBD1 (6 bases). In germline, CDR1 is SGHRS, CDR2 YFSETQ. The CDR3 is made up of 14 amino acids. V was pared by 3 bases and J by 1 base, with 9 bases between. This chain's CDR3 is CASSSGQRTDTQYF. The CDR3 nucleotides are TGCGCCAGCAGCTCAGGACAGCGCACAGATACGCAGTATTTT.

This chain links TRBV27 with TRBJ1-5, with 7 bases that match TRBD1. CDR3 length: 16 amino acids. Germline V gene sequence: CDR1 MNHEY, CDR2 SMNVEV (reference sequence). Unmatched junction bases numbered 10, after V lost 6 bases and J lost 2 bases. The CDR3 DNA is TGTGCCAGCAGACCCCTTCAGGGGGTCGGCAATCAGCCCCAGCATTTT. Its translation: CASRPLQGVGNQPQHF.

The chain joins TRBV7-3 to TRBJ2-2; unclear D gene. This CDR3 contains 13 residues. Deletions cut 2 bases from V and 5 bases from J, with 6 bases between. The germline CDR1 and CDR2 sequences are SGHTA and FQGTGA. The CDR3, as DNA: TGTGCCAGCAGCTTACGGTCAACCGGGGAGCTGTTTTTT. This gives the protein CASSLRSTGELFF.

The chain uses TRBV11-2 and TRBJ2-1; 13 bases line up with TRBD2. V shed 6 bases and J 5 bases; nucleotides not matched to a gene: 1. Per the germline V gene, CDR1 is SGHAT and CDR2 is FQNNGV. The CDR3 loop spans 14 amino acids. As DNA, the CDR3 is TGTGCCAGCAGTGGACTAGCGGGGGACAATGAGCAGTTCTTC. This encodes CASSGLAGDNEQFF.